A selection of T cell receptor beta chains follows, all from one sample in a study of blood T cell repertoires in COVID-19. The assay was immunoSEQ multiplex PCR, and TCRdb's table has in-frame clones only and misses some. This table holds 200,000 or so clones, roughly nine tenths found once. The sample taken for sequencing was PBMCs or T cells enriched from blood (not recorded which). Receptor source: a woman younger than 45 who had recovered from COVID-19. CDR3s include the opening cysteine and the closing phenylalanine or tryptophan. A D gene is named only where the DNA matches it firmly. A row's size may be missing; if present it is once, few, many or a size class.

>TRBJ1-2|.|TRBV12-5|TRBD1
TGTGCTAGTGGTTTGGTTGACAGGGGGCGCGTTCGGAGATATGGCTACACCTTC
CASGLVDRGRVRRYGYTF
>TRBJ2-5|.|TRBV12-3/TRBV12-4|.
TGTGCCAGCAGTCGTCAGCGGCAAGAGACCCAGTACTTC
CASSRQRQETQYF
>TRBJ2-3|.|TRBV19|.
TGTGCCAGCACCCCTCTCCTCGGAGGAGGATTCGTCGCAGATACGCAGTATTTT
CASTPLLGGGFVADTQYF
>TRBJ1-3|.|TRBV15|.
TGTGCCACCAGCAGAGCGACGGGACTCACCAACTCTGGAAACACCATATATTTT
CATSRATGLTNSGNTIYF
>TRBJ1-1|.|TRBV7-3|.
TGTGCCAGCAGCTCTGGAGTTTCTTCCACTGAAGCTTTCTTT
CASSSGVSSTEAFF
>TRBJ1-1|once|TRBV6-5|TRBD1
TGTGCCAGCAGTATCGGACAGGGGCGGAACACTGAAGCTTTCTTT
CASSIGQGRNTEAFF
>TRBJ1-2|.|TRBV19|.
TGTGCCAGTACCGAACGGGTTGAGGGTGGCTACACCTTC
CASTERVEGGYTF
>TRBJ2-1|few|TRBV6-4|TRBD2
TGTGCCAGCAGTGACTCCGATAGCGGGTACAATGAGCAGTTCTTC
CASSDSDSGYNEQFF
>TRBJ2-3|.|TRBV29-1|.
TGCAGCGTTGATGCGCGGACAGATACGCAGTATTTT
CSVDARTDTQYF
>TRBJ1-5|.|TRBV6-5|TRBD1
TGTGCCAGCACCACAGGGGGACCCAATCAGCCCCAGCATTTT
CASTTGGPNQPQHF
>TRBJ2-5|.|TRBV11-3|TRBD1
TGTGCCAGCAGCCCGACAGGGCTAGAGACCCAGTACTTC
CASSPTGLETQYF
>TRBJ1-6|many|TRBV3-1/TRBV3-2|TRBD1
TGTGCCAGCAGCCGGGGACAGGGGAATTCACCCCTCCACTTT
CASSRGQGNSPLHF
>TRBJ2-7|few|TRBV4-2|TRBD2
TGTGCCAGCAGCCTCAATCTCGGGGTAAGCGGGGGGTCCTACGAGCAGTACTTC
CASSLNLGVSGGSYEQYF
>TRBJ2-7|once|TRBV24-1|TRBD1
TGTGCCACCAGTGATCCGGACAGGGGGTGGATCTACGAGCAGTACTTC
CATSDPDRGWIYEQYF
>TRBJ1-1|.|TRBV2|TRBD1
TGTGCCAGCAGTGAAGTTGGGGGACAGCATTACGGGGTGAACACTGAAGCTTTCTTT
CASSEVGGQHYGVNTEAFF
>TRBJ2-7|.|TRBV13|.
TGTGCCAGCAGCTTGCGGGGCCCCTACGAGCAGTACTTC
CASSLRGPYEQYF
>TRBJ2-1|.|TRBV4-1|TRBD1
TGCGCCAGCAGCCGGGGACAGGGGGCGTTGGATGAGCAGTTCTTC
CASSRGQGALDEQFF
>TRBJ2-7|.|TRBV7-2|TRBD2
TGTGCCAGCAGCTTCTTCCCCACCCTAGCGGGGAACTCCTACGAGCAGTACTTC
CASSFFPTLAGNSYEQYF
>TRBJ1-1|once|TRBV6-5|TRBD1
TGTGCCAGCAGTTACGACCGACAGGGTATGAACACTGAAGCTTTCTTT
CASSYDRQGMNTEAFF
>TRBJ2-1|.|TRBV3-1/TRBV3-2|TRBD1
TGTGCCAGCAGCCAACCAGCGGGGACAGGGGATGAGCAGTTCTTC
CASSQPAGTGDEQFF
>TRBJ2-5|.|TRBV2|TRBD2
TGTGCCAGCAGCCCCGGGACTAGCGGGGGAGAGACCCAGTACTTC
CASSPGTSGGETQYF
>TRBJ1-3|.|TRBV11-2|TRBD1
TGTGCCAGCAGCTTACTTACAGGGGTAGGAAACACCATATATTTT
CASSLLTGVGNTIYF
>TRBJ1-2|once|TRBV13|TRBD1
TGTGCCAGCAGCCAGGGACAGGGAGACTATGGCTACACCTTC
CASSQGQGDYGYTF